This T cell receptor beta chain is from a study of blood T cell repertoires in COVID-19. Sequenced by immunoSEQ multiplex PCR; TCRdb stores in-frame clones only, minus some. The data contain approximately 230,000 clones, 70% to 85% of them singletons. V lost 2 bases to trimming and J lost 4 bases, with 11 bases between them. The CDR3 has 14 amino acids. Germline assignment: CDR1 SGHKS and CDR2 YYEKEE (reference sequence). The sequence derives from a man aged 35-49 years who had recovered from COVID-19. J is TRBJ2-3 and V is TRBV5-5, with a possible D match to TRBD2 (5 bases). Sequenced input: PBMCs or T cells enriched from blood (not recorded which). The CDR3 DNA follows: TGTGCCAGCAGCTTATACTCGGGGTCAGATACGCAGTATTTT. Protein: CASSLYSGSDTQYF.